The entry that follows covers one T cell receptor beta chain sequence. Recruitment covered about 25 US areas and drew participants whose ages spanned roughly 18 to 95 years. Participants' reported clinical history set cohort assignment. In the original workflow: Amplifying reference gene primers gave estimates of nucleated cell counts. Assay: immunoSEQ multiplex PCR; the TCRdb copy retains only in-frame clones and omits some. D and trimming come from the DNA, and the V and J calls and clone size come from that table. This table has some 150,000 clones, roughly 90% appearing once. V gave up 2 bases and J gave up 1 base, with 8 bases separating them. This CDR3 comprises 15 residues. From germline, CDR1 is MDHEN and CDR2 SYDVKM. This sample is drawn from a study of blood T cell repertoires in COVID-19. Overall study context: There were acute and convalescent COVID-19 samples, and they came from the United States, Italy and Spain.

The TCR comes from a woman in her twenties or thirties with acute COVID-19. V and J are TRBV28 and TRBJ2-2, with D unresolved. Sequenced: PBMCs or T cells enriched from blood (not recorded which). The CDR3 reads CASSLGGKNTGELFF. The CDR3 region has the DNA TGTGCCAGCAGTTTAGGCGGTAAGAACACCGGGGAGCTGTTTTTT.